This TCR beta chain was sequenced for a study of cytomegalovirus exposure and HLA in healthy donors. Study as a whole: Drawn from HLA-typed donors, approximately 86 million unique TCRs were held in an early data release.

The CDR3 runs 15 residues. The germline V gene encodes CDR1 SGHTA and CDR2 FQGNSA. Trimming took 4 bases from V and 5 from J; bases not matched to a gene: 2. In its sample, this clone was seen a few times. Its antigen is undetermined. Findings and limits, study-wide: The authors enumerated over 150 TCR beta chains as linked to cytomegalovirus. A highly shared variant cluster was judged a likely technical artifact.

PCR amplification relied on 60 Vbeta primers (plus 13 Jbeta primers). The protocol was immunoSEQ multiplex PCR, while the TCRdb copy is restricted to in-frame clones and leaves out a portion. The repertoire holds 100,000 to 150,000 clones, 70% to 80% seen once, with 2.5% to 3.5% in the top ten. All the people who gave samples were healthy bone marrow donors. The sequenced sample was PBMCs. The TCR was taken from a middle-aged woman in good health and CMV-seropositive. The chain combines TRBV7-2 with TRBJ2-1; 13 bases map to TRBD2. The CDR3 sequence: CASSSGLAGDNEQFF. DNA of the CDR3: TGTGCCAGCAGCTCTGGACTAGCGGGAGACAATGAGCAGTTCTTC.